This T cell receptor (beta chain) was captured by sequencing in a study of cytomegalovirus exposure and HLA in healthy donors. Overall study findings and caveats: TRBV6-2, TRBV6-3 and other indistinguishable V segments were excluded.

PCR involved 60 Vbeta and 13 Jbeta primers. Profiled with immunoSEQ multiplex PCR; TCRdb holds only in-frame clones, not every one. The sample has over 200,000 clones, 75% to 80% seen once. A remark on this clone: No antigen is known for it.

The CDR3 extends over 17 amino acids. Trimming cost V 6 bases and J 0 bases, with 17 bases left between them. Germline V gene lookup returns CDR1 LNHDA and CDR2 SQIVND (reference sequence). V gene TRBV19 combines with J gene TRBJ2-2; weak D call: TRBD2 (7 bases). This TCR came from a male donor in good health and CMV-seronegative. The sample taken for sequencing was PBMCs. CDR3 coding DNA: TGTGCCAGTAGCGGGGGGCCCCGTATCGCGAACACCGGGGAGCTGTTTTTT. Protein sequence: CASSGGPRIANTGELFF.